This TCR beta chain appears in the sequencing data of a study of identical twins. Study-wide findings and caveats: The study drew conclusions from cross-sectional statistical analysis, not from following the same donors. Twins shared out-of-frame alpha sequences with excess low generation probability.

It was template switching that added a universal primer site, and there were unique molecular identifiers on the cDNA. Each CDR3 protein gets one entry after TCRdb re-called the 5' RACE reads with MiXCR. This sample has some 560,000 distinct CDR3 sequences, with 9.6% found just once. In regard to this clonotype: The antigen is undetermined.

The CDR3 spans 15 residues. V lost 1 base to trimming and J lost 1 base, with 7 bases between them. The same data also went into a second study, on yellow fever vaccine responses in identical twins.

The sequenced sample consisted of PBMCs. This chain links TRBV12-3 or TRBV12-4 with TRBJ1-4; D is uncertain. This sequence originates from a woman aged 18-29 years in good health. Written as DNA, the CDR3 is TGTGCCAGCAGTTTAGGGTGGGAAACTAATGAAAAACTGTTTTTT. It yields the protein CASSLGWETNEKLFF.